The T cell receptor (beta chain) under discussion was sequenced for a study of blood T cell repertoires in COVID-19. Study-level background: PBMCs, B-cell-depleted T cells, or T cells were the source of the cDNA or gDNA that made up the material.

In the study's own analysis: The assay estimated nucleated cells by amplifying reference gene primers. Profiled with immunoSEQ multiplex PCR; TCRdb holds only in-frame clones, not every one. V and J calls and clone size come straight from that table; D and trimming were deduced from the DNA. The sample lists about 100,000 clones; less than 85% were seen once. Sequencing was performed on peripheral blood. This receptor was taken from a woman older than 75 with active or convalescent COVID-19.

Here the CDR3 reads CASSLIQGSNEQFF. CDR3 nucleotides: TGTGCCAGCAGCTTAATTCAGGGGAGTAATGAGCAGTTCTTC. V and J are TRBV7-3 and TRBJ2-1, with TRBD1 as a possible D gene (6 bases). Per germline, CDR1 SGHTA and CDR2 FQGTGA. With 1 base removed from V and 7 bases from J, the gap between germline ends came to 11 bases. The CDR3 runs to 14 residues.